A selection of T cell receptor beta chains follows, all from one sample in a study of response to subunit inactivated influenza vaccine. Each CDR3 protein gets one entry after TCRdb re-called the RT-PCR reads with MiXCR. The data contain 400,000 to 650,000 distinct CDR3 sequences, more than 7% of them singletons. The sequencing used PBMCs from blood, collected roughly 24 months after vaccination. These receptors were obtained from a man aged 50 to 75 who received an inactivated influenza vaccine. Both conserved end residues are trimmed from each CDR3. Fields, in order: V gene, J gene, CDR3 protein.

v_call: TRBV5-1; j_call: TRBJ2-2; cdr3_aa: ASSMDPEGELF
v_call: TRBV12-3/TRBV12-4; j_call: TRBJ2-7; cdr3_aa: ASSLALRETATYEQY
v_call: TRBV4-2; j_call: TRBJ2-3; cdr3_aa: ASSQEGNGGSGTDTQY
v_call: TRBV6-1; j_call: TRBJ2-5; cdr3_aa: ASSEKASGGETQY
v_call: TRBV4-2; j_call: TRBJ2-7; cdr3_aa: ASSPTAGVSYEQY
v_call: TRBV5-1; j_call: TRBJ2-2; cdr3_aa: ASSLWYLNTGELF
v_call: TRBV20-1; j_call: TRBJ2-3; cdr3_aa: SAGRTGITDTQY
v_call: TRBV7-9; j_call: TRBJ2-5; cdr3_aa: ASSFGAGEETQY
v_call: TRBV6-2/TRBV6-3; j_call: TRBJ2-7; cdr3_aa: AGRQGGSYEQY
v_call: TRBV9; j_call: TRBJ2-2; cdr3_aa: ASSVEGGTGELF
v_call: TRBV15; j_call: TRBJ2-2; cdr3_aa: ATSSRLAGTGELF
v_call: TRBV5-1; j_call: TRBJ2-1; cdr3_aa: ASSPGTSGSVNEQF
v_call: TRBV5-1; j_call: TRBJ2-2; cdr3_aa: ASSLVAYRGGELF
v_call: TRBV28; j_call: TRBJ2-7; cdr3_aa: ASSLGGGGPYEQY
v_call: TRBV7-2; j_call: TRBJ1-1; cdr3_aa: ASSLVGTGGPDEAF
v_call: TRBV5-1; j_call: TRBJ2-3; cdr3_aa: ASSLARRDRGTQY
v_call: TRBV12-3/TRBV12-4; j_call: TRBJ1-5; cdr3_aa: ASSLRGQKQPQH
v_call: TRBV11-1; j_call: TRBJ2-6; cdr3_aa: ASQPGTGESGANVLT
v_call: TRBV12-3/TRBV12-4; j_call: TRBJ2-7; cdr3_aa: ASSHRQGFYEQY
v_call: TRBV20-1; j_call: TRBJ2-7; cdr3_aa: SADNRVRTYEQY
v_call: TRBV6-5; j_call: TRBJ2-5; cdr3_aa: ASSYSLGRADTQY
v_call: TRBV20-1; j_call: TRBJ1-1; cdr3_aa: SAPDNFAEAF
v_call: TRBV5-1; j_call: TRBJ2-5; cdr3_aa: ASSLDGPKETQY
v_call: TRBV10-3; j_call: TRBJ2-7; cdr3_aa: AIKDGTGDLYEQY
v_call: TRBV27; j_call: TRBJ2-7; cdr3_aa: ASSLRPQRAYEQY
v_call: TRBV6-2/TRBV6-3; j_call: TRBJ2-7; cdr3_aa: ASSYIPGWGEQY
v_call: TRBV12-3/TRBV12-4; j_call: TRBJ2-5; cdr3_aa: ASSDSRRRETQY
v_call: TRBV20-1; j_call: TRBJ2-7; cdr3_aa: SARAVGNYEQY
v_call: TRBV12-3/TRBV12-4; j_call: TRBJ2-5; cdr3_aa: AISSGLALHQETQY
v_call: TRBV4-2; j_call: TRBJ1-1; cdr3_aa: ASSQEGGRKNTEAF
v_call: TRBV6-1; j_call: TRBJ2-2; cdr3_aa: ASTNPGPGELF
v_call: TRBV11-2; j_call: TRBJ2-5; cdr3_aa: ASSEPGGSETQY
v_call: TRBV20-1; j_call: TRBJ2-7; cdr3_aa: SALPGQGSYEQY
v_call: TRBV5-5; j_call: TRBJ2-3; cdr3_aa: ASSGAGSPTRKDTQY
v_call: TRBV28; j_call: TRBJ1-6; cdr3_aa: ASSLWDTRGPAPLH
v_call: TRBV21-1; j_call: TRBJ2-3; cdr3_aa: ASSRLFPGLAGGPPSTDTQY
v_call: TRBV3-1; j_call: TRBJ2-3; cdr3_aa: ASSQVLAGSLTSTDTQY
v_call: TRBV7-2; j_call: TRBJ2-3; cdr3_aa: ASSPREAGGLSAQY
v_call: TRBV20-1; j_call: TRBJ1-6; cdr3_aa: SAEEGGRGGSPLH
v_call: TRBV29-1; j_call: TRBJ2-3; cdr3_aa: SVDTSSTDTQY
v_call: TRBV20-1; j_call: TRBJ2-7; cdr3_aa: SAPPGLATEQY
v_call: TRBV5-1; j_call: TRBJ2-1; cdr3_aa: ASRVPGAYNEQF
v_call: TRBV28; j_call: TRBJ1-5; cdr3_aa: ASSSSAAGSYNQPQH
v_call: TRBV3-1; j_call: TRBJ2-2; cdr3_aa: ASSQEVGPPSAGELF
v_call: TRBV20-1; j_call: TRBJ1-5; cdr3_aa: SAEQGSPGPQH
v_call: TRBV7-2; j_call: TRBJ2-3; cdr3_aa: ASSLVGSSLTDTQY
v_call: TRBV20-1; j_call: TRBJ2-3; cdr3_aa: SARGGGTVTDTQY
v_call: TRBV11-2; j_call: TRBJ2-3; cdr3_aa: ASSLVTSGGTDTQY
v_call: TRBV20-1; j_call: TRBJ2-1; cdr3_aa: SASPEYNEQF
v_call: TRBV5-5; j_call: TRBJ2-5; cdr3_aa: ASSAFGETQY
v_call: TRBV27; j_call: TRBJ2-7; cdr3_aa: ASSSTDHRYEQY
v_call: TRBV6-5; j_call: TRBJ2-7; cdr3_aa: ASSPGKYEQY
v_call: TRBV12-3/TRBV12-4; j_call: TRBJ1-4; cdr3_aa: ASSMARSNEKLF
v_call: TRBV7-9; j_call: TRBJ2-7; cdr3_aa: ASSPTVYEQY
v_call: TRBV6-5; j_call: TRBJ2-7; cdr3_aa: ASSYDSPVLSVQY